The 29 T cell receptor beta chains below come from one sample, sequenced in a study of T cell changes during pregnancy in multiple sclerosis. TCRdb's table, derived via immunoSEQ multiplex PCR, lists solely in-frame clones and lacks some. The table includes tens of thousands of clones, around 88% detected once. The sequencing used CD4+ T cells from peripheral blood mononuclear cells, collected in the first trimester of pregnancy. Receptors were obtained from a female donor in good health, enrolled as a control in a pregnancy study.

The V and J genes are TRBV10-3 and TRBJ1-2; possible D gene TRBD1, 5 bases. This CDR3 spans 17 amino acids. Looked up from germline, CDR1 is ENHRY and CDR2 is SYGVKD. V lost 3 bases and J 0 bases, leaving 17 bases between the germline ends. The DNA for the CDR3 is TGTGCCATCAGTGACTCGACGCGGGGGTCCCCTAACTATGGCTACACCTTC. This sequence encodes CAISDSTRGSPNYGYTF.

The rearrangement joins TRBV4-1 to TRBJ2-7, with D unclear. The CDR3 covers 16 residues. The V gene's germline CDR1 is MGHRA and CDR2 YSYEKL. Deletions cut 1 base from V and 0 bases from J, with 13 bases between. CDR3 loop: CASSQVGRTSSYEQYF. DNA for the CDR3: TGCGCCAGCAGCCAAGTGGGCAGAACGAGCTCCTACGAGCAGTACTTC.

The chain uses TRBV10-3 and TRBJ1-6; no definite D call. Trimming cost V 6 bases and J 9 bases, with 12 bases left between them. Germline V gives CDR1 ENHRY, CDR2 SYGVKD. The CDR3 length is 13 residues. The CDR3 bases are TGTGCCATCAGCCCGGACTTAACTTCACCCCTCCACTTT. Translating gives CAISPDLTSPLHF.

The chain recombines TRBV2 with TRBJ2-7; perhaps TRBD1 as D (5 bases). CDR1 and CDR2 (germline): SNHLY, FYNNEI. The CDR3 has 15 amino acids. The V end was cut by 7 bases, the J end by 0 bases, with 16 bases between. CDR3 coding DNA: TGTGCCAGCAAACTGGGGCGGAGAAGCTCCTACGAGCAGTACTTC. This encodes CASKLGRRSSYEQYF.

This clone has a handful of counts. The gene calls are TRBV2 and TRBJ1-3, with D possibly being TRBD1 (6 bases). The V gene's germline CDR1 is SNHLY and CDR2 FYNNEI. The CDR3 spans 13 residues. With 6 bases removed from V and 4 bases from J, the gap between germline ends came to 10 bases. The CDR3 coding sequence is TGTGCCAGCAGAGACAGGCTCGGAAACACCATATATTTT. Protein: CASRDRLGNTIYF.

This chain joins TRBV7-8 and TRBJ2-2, with 10 positions matching TRBD1. Per germline, CDR1 SGHVS and CDR2 FQNEAQ. The CDR3 consists of 15 residues. The junction had 8 bases not matched to a gene; V was cut back by 7 bases and J by 6 bases. CDR3 sequence (DNA): TGTGCCAGCACCAAACCAGGACAGGGGGCCGGGGAGCTGTTTTTT. It yields the protein CASTKPGQGAGELFF.

The genes are TRBV5-6 and TRBJ2-5; the match to TRBD1 covers 10 bases. This CDR3 has 14 residues. The trim removed 3 bases at V and 4 bases at J, leaving 3 bases unmatched. CDR1 and CDR2 (germline): SGHDT, YYEEEE. The CDR3 spells CASSYGQGGETQYF. CDR3 bases: TGTGCCAGCAGCTATGGACAGGGGGGAGAGACCCAGTACTTC.

The chain carries TRBV21-1 and TRBJ1-1; TRBD1, as called in the table, went unchecked against the DNA. TRBV21-1 represents a pseudogene. CDR3 length: 15 residues. The CDR3 nucleotides read TGTGCCAGCAGCAAAGACCCAGGGGCGAACACTGAAGCTTTCTTT. Translation: CASSKDPGANTEAFF.

V is TRBV5-8 and J is TRBJ1-4; TRBD1 aligns across 7 bases. Per germline, CDR1 SGHTS and CDR2 YDEGEE. The CDR3 covers 15 residues. V shed 4 bases, J shed 4 bases, and the junction held 7 bases outside the gene matches. In DNA, the CDR3 is TGTGCCAGCAGCCCAGGGACAGCCTTTAATGAAAAACTGTTTTTT. It encodes CASSPGTAFNEKLFF.

The chain carries TRBV7-9 and TRBJ2-1; 11 bases align to TRBD2. Germline CDR1 and CDR2: SEHNR and FQNEAQ (reference sequence). The length of the CDR3 is 15 residues. V shed 4 bases and J 5 bases; nucleotides not matched to a gene: 4. CDR3 sequence reads: CASSSGTSGHNEQFF. In DNA, the CDR3 is TGTGCCAGCAGCTCCGGGACTAGCGGTCACAATGAGCAGTTCTTC.

This chain uses TRBV7-2 with TRBJ1-1, with no clear D. V shed 0 bases and J shed 3 bases, with 8 bases lying between them. CDR3 length equals 14 residues. CDR1 and CDR2 from the germline V gene are SGHTA and FQGNSA. In nucleotides, the CDR3 is TGTGCCAGCAGCTTAGCTGCGAGAGACACTGAAGCTTTCTTT. Its translation: CASSLAARDTEAFF.

The chain links TRBV30 to TRBJ1-2; possible D gene TRBD1, 5 bases. CDR1 is GTSNPN and CDR2 is SVGIG in the germline V gene (reference sequence). V was pared by 1 base and J by 5 bases, with 17 bases between. This CDR3 comprises 15 residues. This CDR3 reads CAWSGHPVAGYGYTF. The CDR3 DNA sequence: TGTGCCTGGAGTGGTCACCCTGTGGCAGGGTATGGCTACACCTTC.

This sequence joins TRBV5-4 and TRBJ2-7, with 9 bases aligning to TRBD1. Germline CDR1 is SGHNT and CDR2 is YYREEE (reference sequence). J gave up 12 bases and V 0 bases, and 4 bases lay outside the gene matches. This CDR3 region has 12 residues. The CDR3 nucleotides are TGTGCCAGCAGCTTGGAGGGGACAGGGCTGTACTTC. Protein product: CASSLEGTGLYF.

CDR3 region: CASSQAQGQPSYNEQFF. CDR3 DNA: TGTGCCAGCAGCCAAGCCCAGGGGCAACCTAGTTACAATGAGCAGTTCTTC. The chain joins TRBV4-2 to TRBJ2-1; TRBD1 is a possible D gene (6 bases). V was clipped by 1 base and J by 4 bases, with 17 bases between them. The CDR3 spans 17 residues. Germline V gene data show CDR1 as LGHNA and CDR2 as YNFKEQ.

Only one count was recorded for this clone. The chain carries TRBV7-9 and TRBJ1-5, with D hard to call. Trimming left V 3 bases short and J 1 base short, with 4 bases between. The CDR3 consists of 13 residues. In germline, CDR1 is SEHNR, CDR2 FQNEAQ (reference sequence). As DNA, the CDR3 is TGTGCCAGCAGCTTCACAAGCAATCAGCCCCAGCATTTT. It is translated as CASSFTSNQPQHF.

This clone was detected a few times. The chain carries TRBV30 and TRBJ1-1, with a possible D match to TRBD1 (5 bases). Germline loops: CDR1 GTSNPN, CDR2 SVGIG (reference sequence). CDR3 length equals 15 residues. V lost 0 bases and J lost 1, with 12 bases in between. This CDR3 is CAWSVGGSGNTEAFF. CDR3 in DNA: TGTGCCTGGAGTGTGGGGGGATCGGGGAACACTGAAGCTTTCTTT.

V and J are TRBV5-1 and TRBJ1-2; 7 bases match TRBD1. V was clipped by 2 bases and J by 4 bases; unmatched bases: 5. Germline-derived CDR1 and CDR2 are SGHRS and YFSETQ. The CDR3 is made up of 14 amino acids. For the CDR3, the DNA is TGCGCCAGCAGCTTCAGGGGGGAGGTCTATGGCTACACCTTC. As protein: CASSFRGEVYGYTF.

This clone was recorded only once. The DNA of the CDR3 is TGTGCCAGCAGCTCAACTAGCAAACCCTACAATGAGCAGTTCTTC. Translated, it gives CASSSTSKPYNEQFF. The chain recombines TRBV7-3 with TRBJ2-1; the D gene is possibly TRBD2 (6 bases). The CDR3 is made up of 15 amino acids. The germline CDR1 and CDR2 sequences are SGHTA and FQGTGA. With 4 bases removed from V and 2 bases from J, the gap between germline ends came to 12 bases.

The chain carries TRBV30 and TRBJ2-1; maybe TRBD2 (6 bases). CDR1 is GTSNPN and CDR2 is SVGIG in the germline V gene (reference sequence). V was pared by 3 bases and J by 3 bases, with 15 bases between. The CDR3 consists of 15 residues. Written as DNA, the CDR3 is TGTGCCTGGAGCGGCGGTGACGGGAGCTACAATGAGCAGTTCTTC. This gives the protein CAWSGGDGSYNEQFF.

Sample share makes this clone medium-sized. V usage is TRBV18 and J usage is TRBJ2-2, with D maybe TRBD1 (6 bases). With 2 bases removed from V and 2 bases from J, the gap between germline ends came to 9 bases. From germline, CDR1 is KGHSH and CDR2 LQKENI. This CDR3 is 15 amino acids long. In nucleotides, the CDR3 is TGTGCCAGCTCACCAAGGACAGTTAACACCGGGGAGCTGTTTTTT. Translated, it gives CASSPRTVNTGELFF. Combining the CDR3 with reference TRBV18 and TRBJ2-2 gives the whole variable domain NAGVMQNPRHLVRRRGQEARLRCSPMKGHSHVYWYRQLPEEGLKFMVYLQKENIIDESGMPKERFSAEFPKEGPSILRIQQVVRGDSAAYFCASSPRTVNTGELFFGEGSRLTVL.

The chain is built from TRBV7-2 and TRBJ1-6; 7 positions match TRBD1. The CDR3 has 13 amino acids. J was trimmed by 7 bases and V by 3 bases; bases with no gene match: 0. In germline, CDR1 is SGHTA, CDR2 FQGNSA. CDR3 sequence: CASSLDRNSPLHF. The DNA of the CDR3 is TGTGCCAGCAGCTTGGACAGGAATTCACCCCTCCACTTT. The whole variable domain, remainder taken from reference TRBV7-2 and TRBJ1-6, is GAGVSQSPSNKVTEKGKDVELRCDPISGHTALYWYRQSLGQGLEFLIYFQGNSAPDKSGLPSDRFSAERTGGSVSTLTIQRTQQEDSAVYLCASSLDRNSPLHFGNGTRLTVT.

This sequence joins TRBV30 and TRBJ2-7; 7 nucleotides agree with TRBD2. V gave up 0 bases and J gave up 2 bases; unmatched junction bases: 7. Per the germline V gene, CDR1 is GTSNPN and CDR2 is SVGIG (reference sequence). The CDR3 runs to 15 residues. The CDR3 DNA reads as TGTGCCTGGAGTGTAAAATCGGGGGGAGCCTACGAGCAGTACTTC. Protein product: CAWSVKSGGAYEQYF.

This sequence joins TRBV7-2 and TRBJ1-1, with a weak D call TRBD1 (5 bases). Trimming stripped 5 bases from V and 0 bases from J, with 19 bases between. This CDR3 contains 17 residues. Germline lookup yields CDR1 SGHTA and CDR2 FQGNSA. The CDR3 DNA reads as TGTGCCAGCAGCCGAGAGGGGCCAGGGAGGGTGAACACTGAAGCTTTCTTT. Translated, it gives CASSREGPGRVNTEAFF. Together with reference TRBV7-2 and TRBJ1-1, the CDR3 gives the full variable domain: GAGVSQSPSNKVTEKGKDVELRCDPISGHTALYWYRQSLGQGLEFLIYFQGNSAPDKSGLPSDRFSAERTGGSVSTLTIQRTQQEDSAVYLCASSREGPGRVNTEAFFGQGTRLTVV.

The V call is TRBV7-2, the J call TRBJ1-4, with 11 positions matching TRBD1. The CDR3 is 16 amino acids. V lost 3 bases and J lost 8; bases outside the gene matches: 8. The germline V gene has CDR1 SGHTA and CDR2 FQGNSA. The DNA of the CDR3 is TGTGCCAGCAGCTTGAGGGCCGGGACAGGGGGGGAAAAACTGTTTTTT. Translated, it gives CASSLRAGTGGEKLFF.

This chain joins TRBV2 and TRBJ2-7, with 9 bases fitting TRBD1. Germline CDR1 is SNHLY and CDR2 is FYNNEI. V dropped 7 bases and J dropped 2; count of bases not matched to a gene: 21. CDR3 size: 19 residues. DNA for the CDR3: TGTGCCAGCAAAGATTTGCTGGTCCCACAGGGGGCAGTAACCTACGAGCAGTACTTC. This gives the protein CASKDLLVPQGAVTYEQYF.

CDR3 in amino acids: CAWNGQGTNQPQHF. The CDR3 DNA follows: TGTGCCTGGAACGGACAGGGGACCAATCAGCCCCAGCATTTT. The V call is TRBV30, the J call TRBJ1-5; the match to TRBD1 covers 9 bases. Germline V gene lookup returns CDR1 GTSNPN and CDR2 SVGIG (reference sequence). This CDR3 comprises 14 residues. V shed 4 bases and J 3 bases; nucleotides not matched to a gene: 4.

This clone occurred a few times. The chain employs TRBV5-6 and TRBJ1-4; tentatively, D is TRBD1 (5 bases). V gave up 2 bases and J gave up 8 bases, with 19 bases separating them. Germline values: CDR1 SGHDT, CDR2 YYEEEE. The CDR3 extends over 16 amino acids. The CDR3 DNA follows: TGTGCCAGCAGCTTCAATCCGGGCCAGGGTGGAGAAAAACTGTTTTTT. Amino acids: CASSFNPGQGGEKLFF. The full variable domain, in which reference TRBV5-6 and TRBJ1-4 provide the parts outside the CDR3, is DAGVTQSPTHLIKTRGQQVTLRCSPKSGHDTVSWYQQALGQGPQFIFQYYEEEERQRGNFPDRFSGHQFPNYSSELNVNALLLGDSALYLCASSFNPGQGGEKLFFGSGTQLSVL.

This sequence joins TRBV30 and TRBJ2-5, with D possibly being TRBD2 (6 bases). V was clipped by 2 bases and J by 4 bases, with 14 bases between them. Looked up from germline, CDR1 is GTSNPN and CDR2 is SVGIG (reference sequence). The CDR3 has 14 amino acids. The CDR3 sequence: CAWSLRRGPETQYF. The CDR3 DNA is TGTGCCTGGAGTCTGAGGCGGGGTCCAGAGACCCAGTACTTC.

The count of this clone is one. This chain joins TRBV7-2 and TRBJ1-2, with unresolved D. Trimming removed 5 bases at V and 3 bases at J, with 10 bases between. This CDR3 is 13 amino acids long. CDR1 and CDR2 (germline): SGHTA, FQGNSA. The CDR3 DNA is TGTGCCAGCAGCCGCGGGGTGGACTATGGCTACACCTTC. It translates to CASSRGVDYGYTF.